This TCR beta chain originates from a study of T cells after yellow fever vaccination. Study at large: Libraries from low-cell-number fractions were prepared with the SMART-Seq v4 Ultra Low Input RNA kit.

This clonotype was seen repeatedly, ten times or more. Trimming took off 2 bases at V and 4 bases at J, with 11 bases between the two ends. The CDR3 loop spans 13 amino acids. Germline CDR1 DFQATT, CDR2 SNEGSKA (reference sequence). As TCR cDNA was made by 5'RACE template switching, a universal primer site and UMIs were added. TCRdb used MiXCR to reprocess the 5' RACE reads, holding one entry per CDR3 protein. The profile shows around 100,000 distinct CDR3 sequences, 8.4% of them singletons. The V call is TRBV20-1, the J call TRBJ1-2; possibly TRBD1 for D (5 bases). Sequenced here: CD8+ T cells sorted from PBMCs, sampled 45 days after the yellow fever booster vaccination. The receptor was derived from a young man who received the YFV17D yellow fever vaccine. The CDR3 DNA reads as TGCAGTGCTAGATCTGTACAGGTCTATGGCTACACCTTC. It specifies CSARSVQVYGYTF.